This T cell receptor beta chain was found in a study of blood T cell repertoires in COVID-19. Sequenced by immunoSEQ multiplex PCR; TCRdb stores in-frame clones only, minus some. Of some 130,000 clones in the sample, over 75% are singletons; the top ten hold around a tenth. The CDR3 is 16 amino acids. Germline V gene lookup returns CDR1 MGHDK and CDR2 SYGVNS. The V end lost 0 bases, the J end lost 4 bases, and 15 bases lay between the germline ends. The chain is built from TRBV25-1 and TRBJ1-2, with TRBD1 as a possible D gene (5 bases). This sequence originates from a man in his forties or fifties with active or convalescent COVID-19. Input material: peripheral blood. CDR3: CASSEYGGASPYGYTF. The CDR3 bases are TGTGCCAGCAGTGAATATGGCGGGGCCTCCCCCTATGGCTACACCTTC.